This T cell receptor beta chain emerged from a study of vaccination and CD4 T cells after COVID-19. This clonotype turned up a few times. The antigen remains unidentified. Treatment given: roughly 10-day PBMC culture with coronavirus spike peptide pools or control peptides (ViraFEST assay). Per-well cultures of around 2 million PBMCs received about 10 IU/ml IL-2 and around 9.3 ug/ml peptide pools. CD4+ T cells that had been cultured provided DNA sequenced with the Oncomine TCR Beta short-read assay. TCRdb ran MiXCR on the PCR reads and lists one entry per CDR3 protein. The sample has about 21,000 distinct CDR3 sequences, 40% to 60% seen once. V shed 5 bases and J 3 bases; nucleotides not matched to a gene: 2. This CDR3 is 13 amino acids long. Germline CDR1 and CDR2: SNHLY and FYNNEI.

The specimen was CD4+ T cells from blood, cultured in vitro. The origin of this receptor is a human donor who had recovered from COVID-19. This rearrangement joins TRBV2 to TRBJ1-2, with 8 bases fitting TRBD1. The CDR3 bases are TGTGCCAGCAGTAAGACAGGGGACTATGGCTACACCTTC. It codes for CASSKTGDYGYTF.